Listed below are T cell receptor beta chains from one sample, sequenced in a study of blood T cell repertoires in COVID-19. Sequencing was performed with immunoSEQ multiplex PCR; in TCRdb, only in-frame clones are kept and a portion is missing. The data hold 35,000 to 40,000 clones, with 81% observed a single time. The sequenced material came from peripheral blood. All receptors derive from a man older than 75 with active or convalescent COVID-19. The CDR3 runs from the conserved cysteine through the conserved F or W. Fields, in order: clone size, D gene, J gene, V gene, CDR3 DNA, CDR3 protein. A D gene is named only where the DNA matches it firmly. Some rows have no size entry. The others give once, few or many, or a class for an expanded clone.

.,TRBD2,TRBJ2-1,TRBV4-3,TGCGCCAGCAGCCAAGATCTCTCGGGGGGGGATTACAATGAGCAGTTCTTC,CASSQDLSGGDYNEQFF
.,.,TRBJ2-7,TRBV3-1/TRBV3-2,TGTGCCAGCAGCACCTATGCGTACGAGCAGTACTTC,CASSTYAYEQYF
.,TRBD2,TRBJ2-1,TRBV4-2,TGTGCCAGCAGCCAATACCGGACTAGCGGGGGCTACAATGAGCAGTTCTTC,CASSQYRTSGGYNEQFF
.,TRBD1,TRBJ1-4,TRBV4-2,TGTGCCAGCAGCCAAGGGGTCGGGACAGGGGATGAAAAACTGTTTTTT,CASSQGVGTGDEKLFF
.,.,TRBJ2-5,TRBV7-2,TGTGCCAGCCTTAAGCGGCATTACCTCTTAGAGACCCAGTACTTC,CASLKRHYLLETQYF
.,.,TRBJ2-7,TRBV7-2,TGTGCCAGCAGCTTACCAAACCATTCCGGGTCTGAGGAGTACTACGAGCAGTACTTC,CASSLPNHSGSEEYYEQYF
few,.,TRBJ2-7,TRBV10-3,TGTGCCATCAATGAGGACGGACTGGTTCTTTCCTACGAGCAGTACTTC,CAINEDGLVLSYEQYF
.,.,TRBJ2-3,TRBV11-2,TGTGCCAGCAGCTTAGTACCTAGCGCCACAGATACGCAGTATTTT,CASSLVPSATDTQYF
.,.,TRBJ1-5,TRBV18,TGTGCCAGCTCACCAGGACAGAATCAGCCCCAGCATTTT,CASSPGQNQPQHF
once,.,TRBJ1-5,TRBV27,TGTGCCAGCAGTCCATATTCAGGGGTAATCGGCAATCAGCCCCAGCATTTT,CASSPYSGVIGNQPQHF
.,.,TRBJ2-5,TRBV11-2,TGTGCCAGCAGCTTAGAAGTAGGGGGTTATGAGACCCAGTACTTC,CASSLEVGGYETQYF
.,TRBD2,TRBJ2-3,TRBV29-1,TGCAGCGTCTTACTGACCGTACTAGCGGGAGCCGGGGATACGCAGTATTTT,CSVLLTVLAGAGDTQYF
.,TRBD1,TRBJ1-2,TRBV15,TGTGCCACCAGCAGAGGGGACAGGGGGTTTTATGGCTACACCTTC,CATSRGDRGFYGYTF
.,.,TRBJ2-7,TRBV7-2,TGTGCCAGCAGCTTAGGTCTAGTCAGCTCCTACGAGCAGTACTTC,CASSLGLVSSYEQYF
.,TRBD2,TRBJ2-7,TRBV5-4,TGTGCCAGCAGCTCGTGGACTAGCGGACTCTACGAGCAGTACTTC,CASSSWTSGLYEQYF
.,TRBD1,TRBJ1-2,TRBV6-1,TGTGCCAGCAGTGATTTTGTGGACAGGACTAACTATGGCTACACCTTC,CASSDFVDRTNYGYTF
.,TRBD2,TRBJ2-7,TRBV14,TGTGCCAGCAGCCACGGACTAGTCGGGCAGTACTTC,CASSHGLVGQYF
once,.,TRBJ1-2,TRBV5-1,TGCGCCAGCAGCTTCTGGGCCAGGCAAGAAGATGGCTACACCTTC,CASSFWARQEDGYTF
.,.,TRBJ2-7,TRBV6-2/TRBV6-3,TGTGCCAGCAGTTACTCAGGTTACAGCAACTCCTACGAGCAGTACTTC,CASSYSGYSNSYEQYF
.,.,TRBJ1-1,TRBV19,TGTGCCAGTAGTATAGATCTACAGGGCGGCACTGAAGCTTTCTTT,CASSIDLQGGTEAFF
medium-sized,TRBD2,TRBJ2-7,TRBV2,TGTGCCAGCAGCACTAGGGGACTAACGCCTCCCTACGAGCAGTACTTC,CASSTRGLTPPYEQYF
.,.,TRBJ1-5,TRBV5-1,TGCGCCAGCAGCTTGGATCCAGGGGATCAGCCCCAGCATTTT,CASSLDPGDQPQHF
few,TRBD1,TRBJ2-7,TRBV7-9,TGTGCCAGCAGCTCGGGACAGGTCCCCTACGAGCAGTACTTC,CASSSGQVPYEQYF
.,.,TRBJ2-1,TRBV13,TGTGCCAGCAGCTTTGACCGGGACTCCTACAATGAGCAGTTCTTC,CASSFDRDSYNEQFF
.,.,TRBJ1-1,TRBV6-1,TGTGCCAGCAGTGAATCATTGGGGGCCGCTGAAGCTTTCTTT,CASSESLGAAEAFF
.,.,TRBJ2-1,TRBV20-1,TGCAGTGCTAAACCTAGTTATGAGCAGTTCTTC,CSAKPSYEQFF
.,TRBD2,TRBJ2-5,TRBV10-3,TGTGCCATCAGTGCGCCGGGACTAGATAAAGAGACCCAGTACTTC,CAISAPGLDKETQYF
.,.,TRBJ1-1,TRBV4-3,TGCGCCAGCAGCCAACTACTCCAGGGTAAAGCTTTCTTT,CASSQLLQGKAFF
.,.,TRBJ2-7,TRBV27,TGTGCCAGCAGTCAAGTACCCCCAGTCTCGCAGGGCTACGAGCAGTACTTC,CASSQVPPVSQGYEQYF